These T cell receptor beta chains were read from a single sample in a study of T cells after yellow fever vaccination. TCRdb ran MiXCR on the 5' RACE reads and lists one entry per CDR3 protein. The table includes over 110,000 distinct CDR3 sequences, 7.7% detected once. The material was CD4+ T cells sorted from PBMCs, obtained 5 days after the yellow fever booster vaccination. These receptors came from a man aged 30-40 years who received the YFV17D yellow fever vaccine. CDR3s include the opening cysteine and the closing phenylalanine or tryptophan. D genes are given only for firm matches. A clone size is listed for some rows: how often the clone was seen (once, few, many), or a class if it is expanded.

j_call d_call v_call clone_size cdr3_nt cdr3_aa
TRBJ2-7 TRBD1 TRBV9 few TGTGCCAGCAGCGAGGGGGGGACAGGGATCTACGAGCAGTACTTC CASSEGGTGIYEQYF
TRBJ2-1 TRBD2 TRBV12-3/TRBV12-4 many TGTGCCAGCAGTTTTCTTAGCGGGAATACGTACAATGAGCAGTTCTTC CASSFLSGNTYNEQFF
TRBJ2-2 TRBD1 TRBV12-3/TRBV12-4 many TGTGCCATGCTCGGGACAGGGTTTGGCACCGGGGAGCTGTTTTTT CAMLGTGFGTGELFF
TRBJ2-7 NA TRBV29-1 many TGCAGCGTTGGCCCCGGACAGTCCTACGAGCAGTACTTC CSVGPGQSYEQYF
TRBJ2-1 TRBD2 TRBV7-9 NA TGTGCCAGCAGCTTAGGAATGGGGACTAGCGGCTCCAATGAGCAGTTCTTC CASSLGMGTSGSNEQFF
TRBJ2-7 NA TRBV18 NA TGTGCCAGCTCACCACCGACAGGCTCCTATGGAGAGCAGTACTTC CASSPPTGSYGEQYF
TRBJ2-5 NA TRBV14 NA TGTGCCAGCAGCCAAGGGGGCGGCGAGACCCAGTACTTC CASSQGGGETQYF
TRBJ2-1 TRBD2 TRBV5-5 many TGTGCCAGCAGACGAGGACTAGCAACCGGAGGCAATGAGCAGTTCTTC CASRRGLATGGNEQFF
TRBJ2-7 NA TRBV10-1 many TGCGCCAGCAGTGAGTCCGGTCTGTCCTACGAGCAGTACTTC CASSESGLSYEQYF
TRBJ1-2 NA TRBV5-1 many TGCGCCAGCAGCCCGGGAAGCCAGTACTATGGCTACACCTTC CASSPGSQYYGYTF
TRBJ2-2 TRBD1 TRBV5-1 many TGCGCCAGCAGCCGAGGGGACAGCGCGAACACCGGGGAGCTGTTTTTT CASSRGDSANTGELFF
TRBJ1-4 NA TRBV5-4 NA TGTGCCAGCAGCCCCGATGGGGGGACTAATGAAAAACTGTTTTTT CASSPDGGTNEKLFF
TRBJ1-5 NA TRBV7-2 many TGTGCCAGCAGCTTTTCCGGGGGGGGTGATCAGCCCCAGCATTTT CASSFSGGGDQPQHF
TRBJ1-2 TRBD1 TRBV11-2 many TGTGCCAGCAGCCGCGACAGGGAGTATGGCTACACCTTC CASSRDREYGYTF
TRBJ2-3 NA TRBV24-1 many TGTGCCACCAGTGAAACCTCGGACGTGAATACGCAGTATTTT CATSETSDVNTQYF
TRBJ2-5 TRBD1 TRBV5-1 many TGCGCCAGCAGCTCTGGGGGGACAGGGGGTCTGACCCAGTACTTC CASSSGGTGGLTQYF
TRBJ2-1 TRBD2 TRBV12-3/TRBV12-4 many TGTGCCAGCAGCCGAAATTCAGAGGTAGCGGGACTCAATGAGCAGTTCTTC CASSRNSEVAGLNEQFF
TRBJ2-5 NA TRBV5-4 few TGTGCCAGCAGCCAGGAGGAGGAGACCCAGTACTTC CASSQEEETQYF
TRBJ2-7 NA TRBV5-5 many TGTGCCAGCAGCTTGGTAGTTTCCGGATCCAGCTCCTACGAGCAGTACTTC CASSLVVSGSSSYEQYF
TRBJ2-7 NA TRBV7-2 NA TGTGCCAGCAGCCAGAGTTGGGGCGAGCAGTACTTC CASSQSWGEQYF
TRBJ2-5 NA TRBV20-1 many TGCAGTGCCCGCCCCCCGGGAGAGACCCAGTACTTC CSARPPGETQYF
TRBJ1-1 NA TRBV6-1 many TGTGCCAGCAGGGACCAGGGACTGAACACTGAAGCTTTCTTT CASRDQGLNTEAFF
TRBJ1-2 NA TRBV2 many TGTGCCAGCAGTGAAGCCAGCGGGGTACGAGATGGCTACACCTTC CASSEASGVRDGYTF
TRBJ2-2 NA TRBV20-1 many TGCAGTGCTAGGGAAGGTGGCGGGGAGCTGTTTTTT CSAREGGGELFF
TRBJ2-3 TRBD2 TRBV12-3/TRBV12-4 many TGTGCCAGCAGTTTCCAGCGGATAGCGGGAGACACAGATACGCAGTATTTT CASSFQRIAGDTDTQYF
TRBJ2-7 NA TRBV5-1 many TGCGCCAGCAGTGAAACGAACTACGAGCAGTACTTC CASSETNYEQYF
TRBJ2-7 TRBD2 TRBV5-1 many TGCGCCAGCAGCTCAGCTAGCGGGGGCTACGAGCAGTACTTC CASSSASGGYEQYF
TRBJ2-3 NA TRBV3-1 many TGTGCCAGCAGCTCCTTGGGGACAGATACGCAGTATTTT CASSSLGTDTQYF
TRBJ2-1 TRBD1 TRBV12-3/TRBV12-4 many TGTGCCAGCAGTCTCCAGACAGGGCTATTCAATGAGCAGTTCTTC CASSLQTGLFNEQFF
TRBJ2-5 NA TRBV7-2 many TGTGCCAGCAGCTTAGTGGGGGGAAAACAAGAGACCCAGTACTTC CASSLVGGKQETQYF
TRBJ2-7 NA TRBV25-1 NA TGTGCCAGCAGTGAGTCATACGGCCCAGTCGAGCAGTACTTC CASSESYGPVEQYF
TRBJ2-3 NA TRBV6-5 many TGTGCCAGCAGTTACTCGAGCGGCCTCCCCGCAGATACGCAGTATTTT CASSYSSGLPADTQYF
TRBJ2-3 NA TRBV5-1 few TGCGCCAGCAGCTTAAAGGGAGGAACAGATACGCAGTATTTT CASSLKGGTDTQYF
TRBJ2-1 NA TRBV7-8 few TGTGCCAGCAGCTGGACTTTTGTTAGTTCCTACAATGAGCAGTTCTTC CASSWTFVSSYNEQFF
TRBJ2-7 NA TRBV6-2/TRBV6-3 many TGTGCCAGCAGGAAGACCACGGGCCAAACCTACGAGCAGTACTTC CASRKTTGQTYEQYF
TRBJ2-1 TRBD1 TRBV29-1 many TGCAGCGTCACACTCACGACAGGGACCTACAATGAGCAGTTCTTC CSVTLTTGTYNEQFF
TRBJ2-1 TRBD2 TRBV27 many TGTGCCAGCAGTTCCCGGAGACTAGCGGGAGCGGCCAATGAGCAGTTCTTC CASSSRRLAGAANEQFF